Listed below are T cell receptor beta chains from one sample, sequenced in a study of T-cell reconstitution after alpha-beta-depleted transplantation in children. TCRdb passed the PCR reads through MiXCR, listing each CDR3 protein once. The table records about 900,000 distinct CDR3 sequences, about 29% of them present only once. This specimen consisted of PBMCs, mostly from graft donor cells, obtained 360 days after TCRalphabeta/CD19-depleted stem cell transplant. The receptors here all came from a boy less than two years old who had a stem cell transplant for SCID, so the T cells may come from the graft donor. CDR3s include the opening cysteine and the closing phenylalanine or tryptophan. The order of the fields is CDR3 DNA, CDR3 protein, J gene, V gene, D gene, clone size. D genes are given only for firm matches. Where a row states a size, it is once, few, many or the class of an expanded clone; other rows omit it.

cdr3_nt: TGTGCCACCAGCAGAGATAAGGGACCTGTTTATGGCTACACCTTC; cdr3_aa: CATSRDKGPVYGYTF; j_call: TRBJ1-2; v_call: TRBV15; d_call: .; clone_size: few
cdr3_nt: TGTGCCAGCAGCGTAGCTCGGAGCCGAAACTATGGCTACACCTTC; cdr3_aa: CASSVARSRNYGYTF; j_call: TRBJ1-2; v_call: TRBV9; d_call: .; clone_size: .
cdr3_nt: TGCAGTGCTAGAGGTCTTGTAGCGGGGAGTGCGGAGACCCAGTACTTC; cdr3_aa: CSARGLVAGSAETQYF; j_call: TRBJ2-5; v_call: TRBV20-1; d_call: TRBD2; clone_size: .
cdr3_nt: TGTGCCAGCAGCTTAGGTCACTTACGCAATGAAAAACTGTTTTTT; cdr3_aa: CASSLGHLRNEKLFF; j_call: TRBJ1-4; v_call: TRBV7-2; d_call: .; clone_size: .
cdr3_nt: TGTGCCAGCAAGGGGGGCGTCGATTACAATGAGCAGTTCTTC; cdr3_aa: CASKGGVDYNEQFF; j_call: TRBJ2-1; v_call: TRBV12-3/TRBV12-4; d_call: .; clone_size: .
cdr3_nt: TGCAGCGTTGATAGGGACAGCCAGGCCTCTGGGGCCAACGTCCTGACTTTC; cdr3_aa: CSVDRDSQASGANVLTF; j_call: TRBJ2-6; v_call: TRBV29-1; d_call: TRBD1; clone_size: few
cdr3_nt: TGCAGCGCTAAGACAGTCGCGGGGATATACGAGCAGTACTTC; cdr3_aa: CSAKTVAGIYEQYF; j_call: TRBJ2-7; v_call: TRBV29-1; d_call: .; clone_size: .
cdr3_nt: TGTGCCACCAGCAGGGCGCTAGCGTGGTACGACACCGGGGAGCTGTTTTTT; cdr3_aa: CATSRALAWYDTGELFF; j_call: TRBJ2-2; v_call: TRBV15; d_call: .; clone_size: .
cdr3_nt: TGCGCCAGCAGCCAGCGGACAGGGGAATATGGAAACACCATATATTTT; cdr3_aa: CASSQRTGEYGNTIYF; j_call: TRBJ1-3; v_call: TRBV4-1; d_call: TRBD1; clone_size: .
cdr3_nt: TGTGCCAGCAGTCCCGCTCGGGGCTACGAGCAGTACTTC; cdr3_aa: CASSPARGYEQYF; j_call: TRBJ2-7; v_call: TRBV12-3/TRBV12-4; d_call: .; clone_size: .
cdr3_nt: TGTGCCAGCAGTTTCACAGCGACTTCACCCCTCCACTTT; cdr3_aa: CASSFTATSPLHF; j_call: TRBJ1-6; v_call: TRBV6-6; d_call: .; clone_size: few
cdr3_nt: TGTGCCAGCAGCTTAGTACGGGGAAACAGGGCTGAGGATGAGCAGTTCTTC; cdr3_aa: CASSLVRGNRAEDEQFF; j_call: TRBJ2-1; v_call: TRBV7-8; d_call: .; clone_size: .
cdr3_nt: TGTGCCAGTAGCCGGATTAGCGGGATGGACAATGAGCAGTTCTTC; cdr3_aa: CASSRISGMDNEQFF; j_call: TRBJ2-1; v_call: TRBV12-3/TRBV12-4; d_call: TRBD2; clone_size: .
cdr3_nt: TGTGCCAGCAGAAACAGCGGGGGGGGAAATACGCAGTATTTT; cdr3_aa: CASRNSGGGNTQYF; j_call: TRBJ2-3; v_call: TRBV27; d_call: TRBD2; clone_size: few
cdr3_nt: TGTGCCAGCAGCCCCCTAGGGGGGGCCTACACAGATACGCAGTATTTT; cdr3_aa: CASSPLGGAYTDTQYF; j_call: TRBJ2-3; v_call: TRBV7-2; d_call: .; clone_size: .
cdr3_nt: TGTGCCAGCACCTATGGCCCAACCTCGCGAGGCCTGACCCAGTACTTC; cdr3_aa: CASTYGPTSRGLTQYF; j_call: TRBJ2-5; v_call: TRBV12-3/TRBV12-4; d_call: .; clone_size: .
cdr3_nt: TGTGCCAGCAGTACCTCGCGCAGGAATGAGCAGTTCTTC; cdr3_aa: CASSTSRRNEQFF; j_call: TRBJ2-1; v_call: TRBV6-5; d_call: .; clone_size: many
cdr3_nt: TGTGCCAGCAGCCCCTCCGACAGGGATGGCACTGAAGCTTTCTTT; cdr3_aa: CASSPSDRDGTEAFF; j_call: TRBJ1-1; v_call: TRBV3-1; d_call: TRBD1; clone_size: few
cdr3_nt: TGCGCCAGCCAAATCCAGGCGTCTGAAGCTTTCTTT; cdr3_aa: CASQIQASEAFF; j_call: TRBJ1-1; v_call: TRBV10-2; d_call: .; clone_size: .
cdr3_nt: TGTGCCAGCAGCCAAGATGGCTCCTCGACCGGGGAGCTGTTTTTT; cdr3_aa: CASSQDGSSTGELFF; j_call: TRBJ2-2; v_call: TRBV3-1; d_call: .; clone_size: few
cdr3_nt: TGTGCCAGCAGCTTCCCGCAGGGAGGGCTGGAGACCCAGTACTTC; cdr3_aa: CASSFPQGGLETQYF; j_call: TRBJ2-5; v_call: TRBV5-6; d_call: TRBD2; clone_size: .
cdr3_nt: TGTGCCAGCAGCTTATTCTCCGGATCAACTAGCAATGAGCAGTTCTTC; cdr3_aa: CASSLFSGSTSNEQFF; j_call: TRBJ2-1; v_call: TRBV7-8; d_call: .; clone_size: .
cdr3_nt: TGTGCCAGCAGCGGGGACAGCCCTAACTATGGCTACACCTTC; cdr3_aa: CASSGDSPNYGYTF; j_call: TRBJ1-2; v_call: TRBV2; d_call: TRBD1; clone_size: few
cdr3_nt: TGTGCCAGCAGCTGGGGGACAGGGCTGAACAATGAGCAGTTCTTC; cdr3_aa: CASSWGTGLNNEQFF; j_call: TRBJ2-1; v_call: TRBV7-9; d_call: TRBD1; clone_size: few
cdr3_nt: TGTGCCTGGCGACAGGGAAGCTACGAGCAGTACTTC; cdr3_aa: CAWRQGSYEQYF; j_call: TRBJ2-7; v_call: TRBV30; d_call: TRBD1; clone_size: few
cdr3_nt: TGTGCCAGCAGCTTAGGCTGGGCTACCCCCAGGGAGCAGTTCTTC; cdr3_aa: CASSLGWATPREQFF; j_call: TRBJ2-1; v_call: TRBV7-2; d_call: .; clone_size: .
cdr3_nt: TGTGCCAGGCTTCGTGGGACGTATAGCAATCAGCCCCAGCATTTT; cdr3_aa: CARLRGTYSNQPQHF; j_call: TRBJ1-5; v_call: TRBV19; d_call: .; clone_size: few
cdr3_nt: TGTGCCAGCAGTTTTCGACACTCGGACTACGAGCAGTACTTC; cdr3_aa: CASSFRHSDYEQYF; j_call: TRBJ2-7; v_call: TRBV12-3/TRBV12-4; d_call: .; clone_size: many
cdr3_nt: TGTGCCAGCAGTTTTAAACAACACACAGATACGCAGTATTTT; cdr3_aa: CASSFKQHTDTQYF; j_call: TRBJ2-3; v_call: TRBV28; d_call: .; clone_size: .
cdr3_nt: TGTGCCAGCAGTTTACGGGGCAGGGGCCGGGGGGAGACCCAGTACTTC; cdr3_aa: CASSLRGRGRGETQYF; j_call: TRBJ2-5; v_call: TRBV27; d_call: .; clone_size: few
cdr3_nt: TGTGCCAGCAGTCCTAGGACAGGGACGGAACTGTTTTTT; cdr3_aa: CASSPRTGTELFF; j_call: TRBJ1-4; v_call: TRBV12-3/TRBV12-4; d_call: TRBD1; clone_size: .
cdr3_nt: TGTGCCAGCAGCCAAGTTAGCGAGCAGTACTTC; cdr3_aa: CASSQVSEQYF; j_call: TRBJ2-7; v_call: TRBV3-1; d_call: .; clone_size: .
cdr3_nt: TGTGCCAGCAGTGAATCAAGGGAAATCGGGGCTTTCTTT; cdr3_aa: CASSESREIGAFF; j_call: TRBJ1-1; v_call: TRBV6-1; d_call: .; clone_size: once
cdr3_nt: TGCGCCAGCAGCCTGACCCGACGGGGGGATGGCGGGGAGCTGTTTTTT; cdr3_aa: CASSLTRRGDGGELFF; j_call: TRBJ2-2; v_call: TRBV4-3; d_call: TRBD2; clone_size: few
cdr3_nt: TGCAGTGCTAAGACAGGCGGGAACGAGCAGTACTTC; cdr3_aa: CSAKTGGNEQYF; j_call: TRBJ2-7; v_call: TRBV20-1; d_call: .; clone_size: .
cdr3_nt: TGTGCCATCAGTAGGGGGGGGAATTCACCCCTCCACTTT; cdr3_aa: CAISRGGNSPLHF; j_call: TRBJ1-6; v_call: TRBV10-3; d_call: .; clone_size: few
cdr3_nt: TGCGCCAGCAGCTCGCAGGGGTCAAAGACCTACGAGCAGTACTTC; cdr3_aa: CASSSQGSKTYEQYF; j_call: TRBJ2-7; v_call: TRBV5-1; d_call: .; clone_size: .
cdr3_nt: TGTGCCAGCAGCCGGGTGCCCAGGGAGCTGTTTTTT; cdr3_aa: CASSRVPRELFF; j_call: TRBJ2-2; v_call: TRBV7-2; d_call: .; clone_size: .
cdr3_nt: TGTGCCAGCAGCTTAAGTGGGGGAGCGGTCACTGAAGCTTTCTTT; cdr3_aa: CASSLSGGAVTEAFF; j_call: TRBJ1-1; v_call: TRBV7-3; d_call: .; clone_size: few
cdr3_nt: TGTGCCAGCAGCTTAGATGGCCTAGCCCCAGATACGCAGTATTTT; cdr3_aa: CASSLDGLAPDTQYF; j_call: TRBJ2-3; v_call: TRBV11-2; d_call: .; clone_size: .
cdr3_nt: TGCAGTGCTTTAACTAAGGGTTACGAGCAGTACTTC; cdr3_aa: CSALTKGYEQYF; j_call: TRBJ2-7; v_call: TRBV20-1; d_call: .; clone_size: .
cdr3_nt: TGCGCCAACAGCTCGGGGGACAGGGACTACAATGAGCAGTTCTTC; cdr3_aa: CANSSGDRDYNEQFF; j_call: TRBJ2-1; v_call: TRBV5-1; d_call: TRBD1; clone_size: .
cdr3_nt: TGTGCCAGCAGTCGCGGGACAGGGGGCCTCGTGTACTTC; cdr3_aa: CASSRGTGGLVYF; j_call: TRBJ2-5; v_call: TRBV6-1; d_call: TRBD1; clone_size: few
cdr3_nt: TGCAGTGCTAGAGGAGCGGGACTAGGCCTCCAGTTCTTC; cdr3_aa: CSARGAGLGLQFF; j_call: TRBJ2-1; v_call: TRBV20-1; d_call: TRBD2; clone_size: .
cdr3_nt: TGTGCCAGCAGCGTGGCCTCATTAGTAGCGAACACTGAAGCTTTCTTT; cdr3_aa: CASSVASLVANTEAFF; j_call: TRBJ1-1; v_call: TRBV13; d_call: .; clone_size: few
cdr3_nt: TGCGCCAGCAGCCAAGAAGGGAGGGGCCCGAACACCGGGGAGCTGTTTTTT; cdr3_aa: CASSQEGRGPNTGELFF; j_call: TRBJ2-2; v_call: TRBV4-1; d_call: TRBD2; clone_size: .
cdr3_nt: TGTGCCAGCAGCCTGTTGGGGGGGGAGTACTTC; cdr3_aa: CASSLLGGEYF; j_call: TRBJ2-7; v_call: TRBV5-5; d_call: TRBD2; clone_size: many
cdr3_nt: TGTGCCACCAGTGACCCGACAGGGAAGGGCGATGAGCAGTTCTTC; cdr3_aa: CATSDPTGKGDEQFF; j_call: TRBJ2-1; v_call: TRBV24-1; d_call: TRBD1; clone_size: few
cdr3_nt: TGTGCCACCACCCTAGCGGGGGGGCCCCCTGAGCAGTTCTTC; cdr3_aa: CATTLAGGPPEQFF; j_call: TRBJ2-1; v_call: TRBV3-1; d_call: TRBD2; clone_size: .
cdr3_nt: TGTGCCAGCGAGTACACCGGGGAGCTGTTTTTT; cdr3_aa: CASEYTGELFF; j_call: TRBJ2-2; v_call: TRBV2; d_call: .; clone_size: few
cdr3_nt: TGTGCCAGCAAACCTGGACAGGGGGCGCGAGGGGCCAACGTCCTGACTTTC; cdr3_aa: CASKPGQGARGANVLTF; j_call: TRBJ2-6; v_call: TRBV28; d_call: TRBD1; clone_size: .